A selection of T cell receptor beta chains follows, all from one sample in a study of T cell responses to AZD1222 COVID-19 vaccine. Repertoires were generated with immunoSEQ multiplex PCR, while TCRdb's copy carries only in-frame clones and drops some. The sample has some 140,000 clones; around 90% are singletons. The sequencing used peripheral blood, collected on day 0 of AZD1222 vaccination. The receptors shown here come from an adult in good health. Each CDR3 is given with its conserved first and last residue. A D gene is named only where the DNA matches it firmly. Not every row has a clone size; where given, it reads once, few, many or a size class.

j_call clone_size v_call d_call cdr3_aa cdr3_nt
TRBJ2-1 . TRBV5-1 . CASSFGTWNLRDEQFF TGCGCCAGCAGCTTTGGGACTTGGAACCTTCGAGATGAGCAGTTCTTC
TRBJ1-2 . TRBV11-2 . CASSQADWGNYGYTF TGTGCCAGCAGCCAAGCCGACTGGGGCAACTATGGCTACACCTTC
TRBJ2-3 . TRBV4-2 TRBD2 CASSPGAGGEDTQYF TGTGCCAGCAGCCCTGGGGCGGGGGGGGAAGATACGCAGTATTTT
TRBJ1-5 . TRBV14 . CASSQDSVQPQHF TGTGCCAGCAGCCAAGATTCGGTCCAGCCCCAGCATTTT
TRBJ2-2 . TRBV13 TRBD1 CASSSDRGRTGELFF TGTGCCAGCAGTTCGGACAGGGGGCGAACCGGGGAGCTGTTTTTT
TRBJ2-7 . TRBV25-1 TRBD2 CASSSGRYEQYF TGTGCCAGTAGTAGCGGGAGGTACGAGCAGTACTTC
TRBJ1-2 . TRBV18 . CASSLARDNYGYTF TGTGCCAGCTCACTCGCCAGGGACAACTATGGCTACACCTTC
TRBJ2-1 . TRBV11-2 . CASSLGTNNEQFF TGTGCCAGCAGCTTAGGGACCAACAATGAGCAGTTCTTC
TRBJ2-5 once TRBV14 TRBD2 CASSLLAGGKETQYF TGTGCCAGCAGCCTACTAGCGGGGGGGAAAGAGACCCAGTACTTC
TRBJ2-3 . TRBV5-4 . CASSPEGGADTQYF TGTGCCAGCAGCCCCGAGGGGGGAGCAGATACGCAGTATTTT
TRBJ1-6 once TRBV5-1 TRBD1 CASSSTGASYNSPLHF TGCGCCAGCAGCTCCACAGGGGCATCCTATAATTCACCCCTCCACTTT
TRBJ2-7 . TRBV12-3/TRBV12-4 . CASSYGGVYEQYF TGTGCCAGCAGTTATGGGGGAGTGTACGAGCAGTACTTC
TRBJ1-6 . TRBV24-1 TRBD1 CATSDSRTGWNSPLHF TGTGCCACCAGTGATTCTAGGACAGGGTGGAATTCACCCCTCCACTTT
TRBJ1-3 once TRBV6-5 . CASSYSILQGNTIYF TGTGCCAGCAGTTACTCGATTTTGCAGGGAAACACCATATATTTT
TRBJ1-3 . TRBV21-1 . CASSTAVDREPIYF TGTGCCAGCAGCACCGCGGTGGACAGGGAACCCATATATTTT
TRBJ1-2 . TRBV21-1 . CASSTWGGQGFYGYTF TGTGCCAGCAGCACGTGGGGGGGACAGGGATTCTATGGCTACACCTTC
TRBJ2-1 few TRBV9 . CASSAQGLISYNEQFF TGTGCCAGCAGCGCCCAGGGACTGATCTCGTACAATGAGCAGTTCTTC
TRBJ2-7 . TRBV9 TRBD1 CASSSPGQGRYEQYF TGTGCCAGCAGCTCTCCGGGACAGGGGCGATACGAGCAGTACTTC
TRBJ2-1 . TRBV5-1 TRBD2 CASSLEASGSSYNEQFF TGCGCCAGCAGCTTGGAGGCTAGCGGGAGCAGCTACAATGAGCAGTTCTTC
TRBJ2-7 . TRBV28 . CATGITGDPYEQYF TGTGCCACGGGTATTACAGGCGATCCCTACGAGCAGTACTTC
TRBJ2-1 . TRBV10-3 . CAISPSLGLVGNEQFF TGTGCCATCAGTCCGAGCCTGGGTCTTGTGGGAAATGAGCAGTTCTTC
TRBJ2-3 . TRBV5-4 TRBD1 CASSWGSRGQGSDTQYF TGTGCCAGCAGCTGGGGGAGTCGGGGACAGGGATCAGATACGCAGTATTTT
TRBJ1-2 . TRBV11-2 TRBD1 CASSLVGQIADTF TGTGCCAGCAGCTTAGTGGGACAGATTGCCGACACCTTC
TRBJ1-3 . TRBV7-9 . CASSLAEWYSGNTIYF TGTGCCAGCAGCTTAGCTGAATGGTACTCTGGAAACACCATATATTTT
TRBJ2-7 . TRBV9 . CASSDGGSMAYEQYF TGTGCCAGCAGCGATGGTGGTTCTATGGCCTACGAGCAGTACTTC
TRBJ2-5 . TRBV9 TRBD1 CASCVGGNQETQYF TGTGCCAGCTGTGTAGGGGGCAACCAAGAGACCCAGTACTTC
TRBJ1-2 . TRBV7-2 . CASSFASTVGGYTF TGTGCCAGCAGCTTTGCTTCGACAGTTGGAGGCTACACCTTC
TRBJ1-3 once TRBV9 TRBD1 CASSVAGGGLSGNTIYF TGTGCCAGCAGCGTAGCAGGAGGGGGCCTCTCTGGAAACACCATATATTTT
TRBJ1-5 few TRBV5-5 TRBD1 CASSGGTGYQPQHF TGTGCCAGCAGCGGAGGGACAGGCTATCAGCCCCAGCATTTT
TRBJ2-1 . TRBV30 . CAWSGRQGGEQFF TGTGCCTGGAGTGGTCGGCAGGGGGGTGAGCAGTTCTTC
TRBJ1-4 . TRBV4-1 . CASSQEAAVLATNEKLFF TGCGCCAGCAGCCAAGAGGCGGCAGTCCTGGCAACTAATGAAAAACTGTTTTTT
TRBJ1-4 . TRBV11-2 . CASSGTDSPRELFF TGTGCCAGCAGCGGAACTGACTCACCCCGGGAACTGTTTTTT
TRBJ2-3 once TRBV10-3 TRBD2 CAISPRLAEGADTQYF TGTGCCATCAGCCCTAGGCTAGCGGAAGGGGCAGATACGCAGTATTTT
TRBJ1-2 . TRBV5-4 TRBD1 CASSSGGQVFGYTF TGTGCCAGCAGCTCCGGCGGACAGGTTTTTGGCTACACCTTC
TRBJ1-2 . TRBV7-2 . CASSPVGRRKRKENYGYTF TGTGCCAGCAGCCCAGTGGGTCGTCGGAAACGGAAAGAAAACTATGGCTACACCTTC
TRBJ2-7 . TRBV10-3 TRBD2 CAARTGGMDEQYF TGTGCCGCCCGGACCGGGGGGATGGACGAGCAGTACTTC
TRBJ1-1 . TRBV5-1 TRBD1 CASSLAGQGGPEAFF TGCGCCAGCAGCCTGGCGGGACAGGGGGGCCCTGAAGCTTTCTTT
TRBJ2-5 . TRBV19 TRBD2 CASGRDQETQYF TGTGCCAGTGGGAGGGATCAAGAGACCCAGTACTTC
TRBJ2-7 . TRBV5-1 . CASSLDVMGGTYSSYEQYF TGCGCCAGCAGCTTGGATGTCATGGGGGGTACCTATAGCTCCTACGAGCAGTACTTC
TRBJ2-1 . TRBV5-1 . CASSPGPIGYSYNEQFF TGCGCCAGCAGCCCGGGGCCCATCGGCTACTCCTACAATGAGCAGTTCTTC
TRBJ2-3 . TRBV18 . CASSPLVDTQYF TGTGCCAGCTCACCACTTGTGGATACGCAGTATTTT
TRBJ2-7 . TRBV7-6 TRBD2 CASSLAGTRSYEQYF TGTGCCAGCAGCTTAGCTGGGACTAGATCCTACGAGCAGTACTTC
TRBJ1-2 . TRBV6-2/TRBV6-3 . CASSRGQGGFYYGYTF TGTGCCAGCAGTCGCGGACAAGGAGGCTTTTACTATGGCTACACCTTC
TRBJ2-7 . TRBV19 . CASSITSPGEQYF TGTGCCAGTAGTATTACTTCCCCAGGGGAGCAGTACTTC
TRBJ2-3 . TRBV28 . CATLTSSDTQYF TGTGCCACCCTGACTAGTTCAGATACGCAGTATTTT
TRBJ2-3 . TRBV5-1 . CASSLENTDTQYF TGCGCCAGCAGCTTGGAGAACACAGATACGCAGTATTTT
TRBJ2-2 few TRBV11-2 . CASSLASAWGREDTGELFF TGTGCCAGCAGCTTAGCCTCGGCCTGGGGCAGGGAGGACACCGGGGAGCTGTTTTTT
TRBJ1-1 . TRBV19 . CASRNTEAFF TGTGCCAGTAGAAACACTGAAGCTTTCTTT
TRBJ1-2 . TRBV10-3 TRBD1 CAISGNRGDGYTF TGTGCCATCAGTGGAAACAGGGGCGATGGCTACACCTTC